This TCR beta chain was captured by sequencing in a study of T cell repertoires in cytomegalovirus infection. The wider study: Matching HLA type and CMV infection were both indicated by public TCR beta signatures.

This clonotype was counted a few times. Its specificity is not known. An end of the junction differs from the germline gene, which may be a read error. This CDR3 has 11 amino acids. Germline assignment: CDR1 DFQATT and CDR2 SNEGSKA (reference sequence). TCRdb re-called the reads through MiXCR, storing one row per CDR3 protein. The data show fewer than 200,000 distinct CDR3 sequences, under 25% seen once. Broader study findings: The ex vivo response was dominated by HLA-C-restricted CMV-specific TCR beta clonotypes.

The receptor was isolated from a human donor in good health (CMV status not recorded). Some clones in this sample may be carry-over from other donors' samples. The chain links TRBV20-1 to TRBJ1-2, with D tentatively TRBD1 (6 bases). Sequencing was carried out using PBMCs. CDR3 protein: CSAREGETGPF. CDR3 DNA sequence: TGCAGTGCTAGGGAAGGCGAGACAGGCCCCTTC.